This T cell receptor beta chain originates from a study of neurological immune-mediated disorders. TCRdb ran MiXCR on the 5' RACE reads and lists one entry per CDR3 protein. The data contain approximately 41,000 distinct CDR3 sequences, roughly 15% of them singletons. In regard to this clonotype: One end of the junction does not line up with germline, which may come from a read error.

The CDR3 is 15 amino acids. Germline-derived CDR1 and CDR2 are SGHRS and YFSETQ. This sequence joins TRBV5-1 and TRBJ2-2; possibly TRBD1 for D (6 bases). This clonotype originated in an older woman with HTLV-1-associated myelopathy (HAM/TSP). What was sequenced was CD4+ T cells from blood. CDR3 in amino acids: CASSRQVTYTWELFF. CDR3 nucleotide sequence: TGCGCCAGCAGCCGACAGGTCACCTACACCTGGGAGCTGTTTTTT. Supplemented by reference TRBV5-1 and TRBJ2-2, the full variable domain reads KAGVTQTPRYLIKTRGQQVTLSCSPISGHRSVSWYQQTPGQGLQFLFEYFSETQRNKGNFPGRFSGRQFSNSRSEMNVSTLELGDSALYLCASSRQVTYTWELFFGEGSRLTVL.